The present entry profiles one T cell receptor beta chain with its context. V lost 0 bases and J 5 bases, leaving 13 bases between the germline ends. Per the germline V gene, CDR1 is LGHNA and CDR2 is YSLEER. The CDR3 has 15 residues. How the authors handled the data: Amplification from reference gene primers served as the basis for estimated nucleated cell counts. Measured with immunoSEQ multiplex PCR; TCRdb has only the in-frame clones, and not every one. Clone size and the V and J calls come from that table; the DNA yielded D and trimming. The sample carries approximately 32,000 clones, around 90% recorded once. The data were obtained in a study of blood T cell repertoires in COVID-19. Study background: Italy, Spain and the United States were the sources of the convalescent and acute COVID-19 samples. Sample material is recorded as cDNA or gDNA derived from T cells, B-cell-depleted T cells, or PBMCs.

The sample consisted of peripheral blood. This receptor was identified in an older woman with active COVID-19. V usage is TRBV4-3 and J usage is TRBJ2-5; tentative D call: TRBD2 (5 bases). The CDR3 region is CASSQDPGGKETQYF. The CDR3 DNA reads as TGCGCCAGCAGCCAAGACCCCGGAGGAAAGGAGACCCAGTACTTC.